Shown below are 17 T cell receptor beta chains from a single sample sequenced in a study of T cell changes during pregnancy in multiple sclerosis. The table came from immunoSEQ multiplex PCR; TCRdb's copy has only in-frame clones and leaves some out. The sample consists of around 32,000 clones, roughly 91% of them appearing once. The sample in question was CD8+ T cells from peripheral blood mononuclear cells, obtained in the second trimester of pregnancy. The receptor source for this set is a female donor in good health, enrolled as a control in a pregnancy study.

CDR3 nucleotides: TGTGCCAGCAGTTACCTGGACAGGGTTGATGGCTACACCTTC. It translates to CASSYLDRVDGYTF. The V call is TRBV6-5, the J call TRBJ1-2, with TRBD1 matching 8 bases. The germline gives CDR1 MNHEY, CDR2 SVGAGI. The length of the CDR3 is 14 residues. V shed 2 bases and J 6 bases; nucleotides not matched to a gene: 5.

V and J are TRBV30 and TRBJ1-5; tentatively, D is TRBD1 (6 bases). In germline, CDR1 is GTSNPN, CDR2 SVGIG (reference sequence). The CDR3 consists of 14 residues. V was pared by 1 base and J by 2 bases, with 9 bases between. In nucleotides, the CDR3 is TGTGCCTGGAGTGGGGGGCGCGGCAATCAGCCCCAGCATTTT. This encodes CAWSGGRGNQPQHF.

The chain couples TRBV11-3 to TRBJ2-6, with 10 bases fitting TRBD1. CDR3 length: 16 amino acids. Losses at the gene ends were 6 bases for V and 0 bases for J; bases not matched to a gene: 2. The germline V gene encodes CDR1 SGHNT and CDR2 YENEEA. CDR3 sequence (DNA): TGTGCCAGCAGTGACAGGGGGCACTCTGGGGCCAACGTCCTGACTTTC. Protein: CASSDRGHSGANVLTF.

The chain couples TRBV4-3 to TRBJ1-1, with 8 positions matching TRBD1. CDR1 is LGHNA and CDR2 is YSLEER in the germline V gene. CDR3 length equals 15 residues. J gave up 4 bases and V 2 bases, and 6 bases lay outside the gene matches. The CDR3 coding sequence is TGCGCCAGCAGCCAATTCGGACAGGGATCCACTGAAGCTTTCTTT. Protein: CASSQFGQGSTEAFF.

The chain recombines TRBV4-3 with TRBJ1-1, with D unresolved. Germline V gene data show CDR1 as LGHNA and CDR2 as YSLEER. Trimming removed 0 bases from V and 4 bases from J, with 6 bases in between. CDR3 length: 13 residues. The CDR3 DNA follows: TGCGCCAGCAGCCAAGATCTGGCCACTGAAGCTTTCTTT. It translates to CASSQDLATEAFF.

V usage is TRBV7-9 and J usage is TRBJ2-7, with D maybe TRBD1 (6 bases). The V and J ends lost 5 bases and 2 bases respectively, with 16 bases between them. Germline V CDR1 and CDR2: SEHNR, FQNEAQ (reference sequence). The CDR3 consists of 15 residues. CDR3 loop: CASSRDNSEAYEQYF. The CDR3 nucleotides are TGTGCCAGCAGCAGGGACAACTCCGAAGCCTACGAGCAGTACTTC. The full variable domain, completed using reference TRBV7-9 and TRBJ2-7, is DTGVSQNPRHKITKRGQNVTFRCDPISEHNRLYWYRQTLGQGPEFLTYFQNEAQLEKSRLLSDRFSAERPKGSFSTLEIQRTEQGDSAMYLCASSRDNSEAYEQYFGPGTRLTVT.

The chain recombines TRBV7-9 with TRBJ2-7; TRBD2 matches at 8 bases. This CDR3 region has 16 residues. The V and J ends lost 0 bases and 0 bases, in that order; junction bases with no gene match: 4. Germline-derived CDR1 and CDR2 are SEHNR and FQNEAQ (reference sequence). DNA for the CDR3: TGTGCCAGCAGCTTAGCGGGGCTAGCGGGCTCCTACGAGCAGTACTTC. Amino acids: CASSLAGLAGSYEQYF.

The chain recombines TRBV5-6 with TRBJ2-7; 11 nucleotides match TRBD2. Per the germline V gene, CDR1 is SGHDT and CDR2 is YYEEEE. V gave up 0 bases and J gave up 3 bases; unmatched junction bases: 5. The CDR3 runs 16 residues. The CDR3 nucleotides are TGTGCCAGCAGCTTGGCTGCTAGCGGGGGGAACTACGAGCAGTACTTC. Residues: CASSLAASGGNYEQYF.

This clone appeared once. The gene calls are TRBV19 and TRBJ1-6, with unresolved D. V lost 4 bases to trimming and J lost 3 bases, with 13 bases between them. Germline CDR1 and CDR2: LNHDA and SQIVND (reference sequence). The CDR3 sequence is 16 residues long. DNA for the CDR3: TGTGCCAGTAGTAACGGGGAATCCGACTATAATTCACCCCTCCACTTT. This encodes CASSNGESDYNSPLHF.

This sequence joins TRBV5-6 and TRBJ1-6; 8 bases match TRBD1. CDR1 and CDR2 from the germline V gene are SGHDT and YYEEEE. The trim removed 7 bases at V and 3 bases at J, leaving 6 bases unmatched. The CDR3 runs 15 residues. Here the CDR3 reads CASLQGGRYNSPLHF. In DNA form, the CDR3 reads TGTGCCAGCTTACAGGGGGGACGCTATAATTCACCCCTCCACTTT. The full variable domain, completed using reference TRBV5-6 and TRBJ1-6, is DAGVTQSPTHLIKTRGQQVTLRCSPKSGHDTVSWYQQALGQGPQFIFQYYEEEERQRGNFPDRFSGHQFPNYSSELNVNALLLGDSALYLCASLQGGRYNSPLHFGNGTRLTVT.

The chain combines TRBV9 with TRBJ2-3; 8 bases map to TRBD2. The V gene's germline CDR1 is SGDLS and CDR2 YYNGEE. V shed 0 bases and J 3 bases; nucleotides not matched to a gene: 3. The length of the CDR3 is 15 residues. The CDR3 DNA follows: TGTGCCAGCAGCGTAGCAAAGCGGGGGACAGATACGCAGTATTTT. Translated: CASSVAKRGTDTQYF.

The genes are TRBV7-8 and TRBJ2-3, with a tentative D call TRBD2 (6 bases). CDR1 SGHVS and CDR2 FQNEAQ come from the germline V gene. Trimming cost V 2 bases and J 0 bases, with 12 bases left between them. The CDR3 is 16 residues long. In DNA form, the CDR3 reads TGTGCCAGCAGCTTACCGGCGGGACCTAGCACAGATACGCAGTATTTT. Amino acid sequence: CASSLPAGPSTDTQYF.

The chain couples TRBV18 to TRBJ2-5; D perhaps matches TRBD2 (6 bases). Trimming took 0 bases from V and 2 from J, leaving 10 bases between them. The V gene's germline CDR1 is KGHSH and CDR2 LQKENI. The CDR3 totals 15 residues. The CDR3 bases are TGTGCCAGCTCACCACCCGGGACTGGGCAAGAGACCCAGTACTTC. It is translated as CASSPPGTGQETQYF.

This rearrangement joins TRBV30 to TRBJ2-7; no clear D. The germline CDR1 and CDR2 sequences are GTSNPN and SVGIG (reference sequence). V lost 2 bases and J lost 3, with 8 bases in between. The CDR3 is 12 amino acids. The CDR3 protein is CAWSLASYEQYF. The CDR3 coding sequence is TGTGCCTGGAGTCTCGCTAGCTACGAGCAGTACTTC.

This clone was recorded a few times. The CDR3 nucleotides are TGTGCCAGTAGTACGGGGACAGGGGGGAACACTGAAGCTTTCTTT. As protein: CASSTGTGGNTEAFF. This sequence joins TRBV19 and TRBJ1-1; TRBD1 agrees at 11 bases. Per the germline V gene, CDR1 is LNHDA and CDR2 is SQIVND (reference sequence). Trimming removed 4 bases from V and 1 base from J; junction bases left unmatched: 2. There are 15 residues in the CDR3.

J is TRBJ2-5 and V is TRBV19, with 9 bases fitting TRBD2. The ends lost 1 base at V and 4 bases at J; junction bases unmatched: 10. This CDR3 has 17 amino acids. Germline CDR1 reads LNHDA; CDR2 reads SQIVND (reference sequence). CDR3 sequence: CASSIGSASGEGETQYF. CDR3 bases: TGTGCCAGTAGTATAGGATCCGCTAGCGGGGAGGGAGAGACCCAGTACTTC.

The chain uses TRBV27 and TRBJ2-1; 11 positions agree with TRBD1. Trimming removed 3 bases from V and 5 bases from J; junction bases left unmatched: 3. The V gene's germline CDR1 is MNHEY and CDR2 SMNVEV (reference sequence). The CDR3 has 15 amino acids. The CDR3 here is CASSFGTGGHNEQFF. The CDR3 DNA reads TGTGCCAGCAGTTTCGGGACAGGGGGGCACAATGAGCAGTTCTTC.